A single sample is the source of the 14 T cell receptor beta chains below, sequenced in a study of blood T cell repertoires in COVID-19. TCRdb's copy holds only in-frame clones and misses some; the assay was immunoSEQ multiplex PCR. The repertoire has tens of thousands of clones, approximately 79% of them found once; the top ten carry 2.5% to 3%. The sample was peripheral blood. The receptors derive from a human donor with acute or convalescent COVID-19. The donor label of this sample is uncertain.

V and J are TRBV19 and TRBJ1-1, with D perhaps matching TRBD1 (6 bases). Germline V gene data show CDR1 as LNHDA and CDR2 as SQIVND (reference sequence). The CDR3 contains 12 residues. V was cut by 9 bases and J by 1 base, with 9 bases left in between. The CDR3 here is CASGQTNTEAFF. In nucleotides, the CDR3 is TGTGCCAGCGGACAGACGAACACTGAAGCTTTCTTT.

J is TRBJ2-5 and V is TRBV19; 11 bases align to TRBD2. The trim removed 6 bases at V and 5 bases at J, leaving 11 bases unmatched. The germline V gene has CDR1 LNHDA and CDR2 SQIVND (reference sequence). This CDR3 is 16 amino acids long. This CDR3 reads CASSPPLAGGRETQYF. CDR3 in DNA: TGTGCCAGTAGCCCTCCCCTAGCGGGAGGTCGTGAGACCCAGTACTTC.

A few counts support this clone. The chain is built from TRBV10-3 and TRBJ1-1; D perhaps matches TRBD1 (5 bases). Looked up from germline, CDR1 is ENHRY and CDR2 is SYGVKD. V was clipped by 8 bases and J by 3 bases, with 22 bases between them. The CDR3 loop spans 16 amino acids. The DNA of the CDR3 is TGTGCCATCGCGTCGGGACTAACAAAGTCGGACACTGAAGCTTTCTTT. It is translated as CAIASGLTKSDTEAFF.

This chain joins TRBV6-5 and TRBJ1-1, with D possibly being TRBD1 (5 bases). The length of the CDR3 is 11 residues. The V gene lost 7 bases and the J gene lost 10 bases, with 13 bases spanning the gap. Germline V gives CDR1 MNHEY, CDR2 SVGAGI. The CDR3: CASINRQGAFF. CDR3 DNA: TGTGCCAGCATTAACAGGCAAGGAGCTTTCTTT.

V and J are TRBV7-9 and TRBJ2-5, with D unclear. The V gene's germline CDR1 is SEHNR and CDR2 FQNEAQ (reference sequence). Trimming cost V 3 bases and J 4 bases, with 12 bases left between them. The CDR3 contains 14 residues. CDR3 amino acids: CASSLERPGETQYF. The CDR3 DNA reads TGTGCCAGCAGCTTGGAACGGCCAGGAGAGACCCAGTACTTC.

The rearrangement uses TRBV7-2 and TRBJ2-5, with TRBD2 identical over 14 bases. Germline lookup yields CDR1 SGHTA and CDR2 FQGNSA. V lost 5 bases to trimming and J lost 1 base; unmatched junction nucleotides: 9. There are 18 residues in the CDR3. The CDR3 sequence is CASSRTSGGLGSQETQYF. The CDR3, as DNA: TGTGCCAGCAGCCGGACTAGCGGGGGGCTGGGATCCCAAGAGACCCAGTACTTC.

The CDR3, as DNA: TGTGCCAGCAGTTTAGGACTAGCGGGAGGTCGGAGTACGCAGTATTTT. Protein: CASSLGLAGGRSTQYF. The V call is TRBV28, the J call TRBJ2-3; TRBD2 aligns across 14 bases. The germline gives CDR1 MDHEN, CDR2 SYDVKM. This CDR3 is 16 amino acids long. The ends lost 2 bases at V and 8 bases at J; junction bases unmatched: 6.

This chain joins TRBV14 and TRBJ2-3; D remains unclear. This CDR3 spans 13 amino acids. CDR1 is SGHDN and CDR2 is FVKESK in the germline V gene. V lost 0 bases to trimming and J lost 6 bases, with 7 bases between them. In nucleotides, the CDR3 is TGTGCCAGCAGCCAAGATCTCGGGGATACGCAGTATTTT. Translating gives CASSQDLGDTQYF.

Here the CDR3 DNA reads TGTGCCAGCAGCGGGGGACAGAAATATCAGCCCCAGCATTTT. It is translated as CASSGGQKYQPQHF. This chain joins TRBV6-5 and TRBJ1-5, with TRBD1 matching 7 bases. Trimming removed 6 bases from V and 5 bases from J; junction bases left unmatched: 7. Germline V gene lookup returns CDR1 MNHEY and CDR2 SVGAGI. The CDR3 has 14 residues.

The gene calls are TRBV4-1 and TRBJ1-1; possibly TRBD1 for D (5 bases). The CDR3 is made up of 16 amino acids. V lost 1 base and J 6 bases, leaving 18 bases between the germline ends. CDR1 MGHRA and CDR2 YSYEKL come from the germline V gene. The chain's CDR3 is CASSQGIREGRPEAFF. CDR3 nucleotides: TGCGCCAGCAGCCAAGGCATAAGGGAGGGGCGTCCTGAAGCTTTCTTT.

The chain carries TRBV5-5 and TRBJ2-5, with 11 bases identical to TRBD2. J lost 3 bases, V lost 3 bases, and 4 bases had no gene match. Germline assignment: CDR1 SGHKS and CDR2 YYEKEE (reference sequence). This CDR3 has 15 amino acids. The CDR3 nucleotides are TGTGCCAGCAGCTGGGGGACTAGCGGAAAAGAGACCCAGTACTTC. Translated: CASSWGTSGKETQYF.

The chain couples TRBV6-5 to TRBJ2-1; TRBD1 matches 9 bases. CDR3 length: 15 amino acids. The germline CDR1 and CDR2 sequences are MNHEY and SVGAGI. V gave up 10 bases and J gave up 0 bases; unmatched junction bases: 7. The CDR3 region has the DNA TGTGCCATAACAGGGGGCGCCCCCTCCTACAATGAGCAGTTCTTC. Encoded protein: CAITGGAPSYNEQFF.

The J gene is TRBJ1-1, the V gene TRBV28; no firm D call. Germline V gene sequence: CDR1 MDHEN, CDR2 SYDVKM. This CDR3 comprises 13 residues. V was cut by 7 bases and J by 7 bases, with 16 bases left in between. The CDR3 sequence is CASIFSGLNEAFF. DNA for the CDR3: TGTGCCAGCATTTTCAGCGGACTGAATGAAGCTTTCTTT.

The chain joins TRBV19 to TRBJ2-7, with TRBD2 matching 8 bases. The trim removed 6 bases at V and 4 bases at J, leaving 8 bases unmatched. Germline lookup yields CDR1 LNHDA and CDR2 SQIVND (reference sequence). This CDR3 has 14 amino acids. DNA of the CDR3: TGTGCCAGTAGCCAGATAGTAGCGGGGTACGAGCAGTACTTC. This translates into CASSQIVAGYEQYF.